This entry describes one TCR beta chain. The antigen remains undetermined. The data stem from a study of PD-1 blockade in classical Hodgkin lymphoma. Regarding the study as a whole: The authors have not defined what causes the repertoire differences, possibly disease activity or prior therapy. Diversity in CD4+ TCRs, unlike that measured in CD8+ TCRs, had risen significantly by C4D1. The baseline diversity of complete responders showed similarity to that of newly diagnosed patients.

The table came from immunoSEQ multiplex PCR; TCRdb's copy has only in-frame clones and leaves some out. The top ten clones hold around 15% of a sample with 75,000 to 100,000 clones, 75% to 85% of them seen once. CDR3 length: 15 amino acids. Trimming left V 5 bases short and J 2 bases short, with 16 bases between. Per germline, CDR1 MNHNY and CDR2 SVGAGI (reference sequence). All trial patients relapsed after autologous stem cell transplantation. Complete response, partial response or progressive disease was recorded as best response. This TCR came from a human donor with classical Hodgkin lymphoma. The V call is TRBV6-6, the J call TRBJ2-7; D might be TRBD1 (5 bases). Here the sequenced sample was peripheral blood mononuclear cells (PBMCs), taken before the second cycle of nivolumab. DNA for the CDR3: TGTGCCAGCAGTCAAACAGGCCTACGCGCCTACGAGCAGTACTTC. Encoded protein: CASSQTGLRAYEQYF.